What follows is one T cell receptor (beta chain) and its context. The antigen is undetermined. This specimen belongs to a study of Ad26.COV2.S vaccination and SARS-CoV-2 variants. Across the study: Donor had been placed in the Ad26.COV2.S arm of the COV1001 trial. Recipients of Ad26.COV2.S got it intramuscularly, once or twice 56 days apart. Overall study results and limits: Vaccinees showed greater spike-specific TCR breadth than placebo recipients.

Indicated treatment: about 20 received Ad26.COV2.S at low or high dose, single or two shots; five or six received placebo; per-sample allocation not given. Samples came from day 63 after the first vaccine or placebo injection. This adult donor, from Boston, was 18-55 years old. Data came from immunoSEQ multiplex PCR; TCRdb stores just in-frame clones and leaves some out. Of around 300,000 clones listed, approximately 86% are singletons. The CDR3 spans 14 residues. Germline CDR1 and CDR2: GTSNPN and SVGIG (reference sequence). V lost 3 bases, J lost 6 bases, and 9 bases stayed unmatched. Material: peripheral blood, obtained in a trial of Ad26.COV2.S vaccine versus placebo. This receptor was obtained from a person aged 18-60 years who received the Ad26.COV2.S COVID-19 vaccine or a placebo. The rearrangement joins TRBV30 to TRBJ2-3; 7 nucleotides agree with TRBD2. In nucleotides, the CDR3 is TGTGCCTGGAGCATCGCGGGAGTGCTGGATACGCAGTATTTT. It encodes CAWSIAGVLDTQYF.